Sequencing of this TCR beta chain was carried out in a study of blood T cell repertoires in COVID-19. Across the study: Samples representing acute and convalescent COVID-19 were sourced from the United States, Italy and Spain. In each case, the material was cDNA or gDNA derived from T cells, B-cell-depleted T cells, or PBMCs.

Germline loops: CDR1 SNHLY, CDR2 FYNNEI. J lost 3 bases, V lost 1 base, and 4 bases had no gene match. The CDR3 is 15 residues long. Per the authors' pipeline: Estimated nucleated cell counts came from reference gene primer amplification. The assay was immunoSEQ multiplex PCR, and TCRdb's table has in-frame clones only and misses some. Clone size and V and J calls were adopted from that table, with D and trimming inferred from the DNA. The profile covers approximately 190,000 clones, with roughly 91% appearing a single time and 5% to 6.5% taken by the ten largest. This clone was recorded a few times. The specimen was peripheral blood. The V and J genes are TRBV2 and TRBJ2-5; 8 bases fit TRBD2. This sequence originates from a man in his forties or fifties with active or convalescent COVID-19. The CDR3 nucleotides are TGTGCCAGCAGTGAAGGCGGGAGGAGTAAAGAGACCCAGTACTTC. It yields the protein CASSEGGRSKETQYF.